A selection of T cell receptor beta chains follows, all from one sample in a study of CD8+CD57+ T cells in acquired aplastic anemia. MiXCR, run by TCRdb on the reads, gives a single entry per CDR3 protein. The data show fewer than 200,000 distinct CDR3 sequences, with around half seen just once and around 1% held by the top ten. Sequencing used sorted CD4+, CD8+, or CD8+CD57+ T cells (not recorded which) from PBMCs. The receptors shown here come from a human donor with aplastic anemia. Each CDR3 is given with its conserved first and last residue. The order of the fields is D gene, J gene, V gene, clone size, CDR3 protein, CDR3 DNA. A D gene is named only where the DNA matches it firmly. Some rows mark clone size as missing; the rest say once, few, many or name a class of expanded clone.

>-|TRBJ1-1|TRBV14|-
CASIQDRSRSTVAFF
TGTGCCAGCATCCAAGATAGGAGCAGGAGCACTGTAGCTTTCTTT
>TRBD2|TRBJ2-7|TRBV20-1|many
CSAMGLAEYEQYF
TGCAGTGCTATGGGGCTAGCGGAATACGAGCAGTACTTC
>-|TRBJ1-3|TRBV6-1|-
CASRIDHFRNTIYF
TGTGCCAGCAGGATAGACCACTTTAGAAACACCATATATTTT
>TRBD1|TRBJ1-2|TRBV10-3|-
CAISEGQGYGYTF
TGTGCCATCAGTGAGGGACAGGGGTATGGCTACACCTTC
>-|TRBJ2-1|TRBV11-2|once
CASSLNGLSYNEQFF
TGTGCCAGCAGCTTAAACGGTCTTTCCTACAATGAGCAGTTCTTC
>-|TRBJ1-1|TRBV5-1|many
CASRPTGNTEAFF
TGCGCCAGCAGACCAACAGGGAACACTGAAGCTTTCTTT
>-|TRBJ1-4|TRBV2|-
CASSEGGNEKLFF
TGTGCCAGCAGTGAAGGGGGAAATGAAAAACTGTTTTTT
>TRBD2|TRBJ2-7|TRBV27|many
CASSLQAGAHYEQYF
TGTGCCAGCAGCCTTCAAGCGGGGGCCCACTACGAGCAGTACTTC
>-|TRBJ1-1|TRBV5-4|-
CASSLALDNTEAFF
TGTGCCAGCAGCTTGGCTCTGGATAACACTGAAGCTTTCTTT
>-|TRBJ2-1|TRBV7-9|-
CASSQGTHQFF
TGTGCCAGCAGCCAGGGGACTCATCAGTTCTTC
>-|TRBJ1-1|TRBV2|many
CASGPQEGTEAFF
TGTGCCAGCGGCCCCCAGGAGGGCACTGAAGCTTTCTTT
>TRBD1|TRBJ1-5|TRBV19|many
CASSTGTASNQPQHF
TGTGCCAGTAGTACGGGGACAGCTAGCAATCAGCCCCAGCATTTT
>TRBD1|TRBJ2-7|TRBV7-8|-
CASSSFHRGGGEQYF
TGTGCCAGCAGCTCGTTCCACAGGGGCGGAGGCGAGCAGTACTTC
>-|TRBJ2-7|TRBV7-9|-
CASSGLGYEQYF
TGTGCCAGCAGCGGGCTAGGCTACGAGCAGTACTTC
>-|TRBJ1-2|TRBV6-1|many
CASRTDSGGYTF
TGTGCCAGCAGAACGGACAGTGGCGGCTACACCTTC
>TRBD1|TRBJ2-5|TRBV29-1|-
CSAEQGGRTQYF
TGCAGCGCCGAACAGGGGGGTCGGACCCAGTACTTC
>TRBD1|TRBJ1-2|TRBV25-1|-
CASSPDRGNYGYTF
TGTGCCAGCTCCCCGGACAGGGGTAACTATGGCTACACCTTC
>-|TRBJ2-7|TRBV12-3/TRBV12-4|many
CASSTLYEQYF
TGTGCCAGCAGTACCCTCTACGAGCAGTACTTC
>-|TRBJ2-7|TRBV7-6|-
CASSLLGRGSYEQHF
TGTGCCAGCAGCCTTCTCGGACGGGGATCCTACGAGCAGCACTTC
>-|TRBJ2-6|TRBV5-4|many
CASSLSISGANVLTF
TGTGCCAGCAGCTTGAGCATCTCTGGGGCCAACGTCCTGACTTTC
>-|TRBJ1-4|TRBV2|-
CASTLRTTNEKLFF
TGTGCCAGCACCCTTCGAACAACTAATGAAAAACTGTTTTTT
>-|TRBJ2-5|TRBV2|-
CASSRDSGETQYF
TGTGCCAGCAGTCGGGACTCCGGAGAGACCCAGTACTTC
>-|TRBJ1-5|TRBV7-9|-
CASSLGAGENQPQHF
TGTGCCAGCAGCCTCGGGGCAGGGGAAAATCAGCCCCAGCATTTT
>-|TRBJ1-5|TRBV19|many
CASSIGGLRDQPQHF
TGTGCCAGTAGTATAGGGGGGCTGAGGGATCAGCCCCAGCATTTT
>-|TRBJ1-3|TRBV12-3/TRBV12-4|few
CASRPTGNPGNTIYF
TGTGCCAGCAGGCCTACAGGGAACCCTGGAAACACCATATATTTT